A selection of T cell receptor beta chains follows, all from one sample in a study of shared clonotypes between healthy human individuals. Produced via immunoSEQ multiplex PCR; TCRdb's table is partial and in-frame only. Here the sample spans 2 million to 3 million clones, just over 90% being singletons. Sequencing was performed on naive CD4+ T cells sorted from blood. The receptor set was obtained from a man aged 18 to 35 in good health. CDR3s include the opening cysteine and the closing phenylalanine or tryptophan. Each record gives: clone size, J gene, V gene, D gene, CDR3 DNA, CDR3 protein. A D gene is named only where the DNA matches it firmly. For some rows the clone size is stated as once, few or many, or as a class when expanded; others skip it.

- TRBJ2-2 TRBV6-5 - TGTGCCAGCAGTTACCCTCCGGGGAACACCGGGGAGCTGTTTTTT CASSYPPGNTGELFF
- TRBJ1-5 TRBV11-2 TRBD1 TGTGCCAGCAGCTCATCAGGGGGGGATCAGCCCCAGCATTTT CASSSSGGDQPQHF
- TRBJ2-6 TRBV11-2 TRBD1 TGTGCCAGCAGCGAACAGGGGGCGGGTGGGGCCAACGTCCTGACTTTC CASSEQGAGGANVLTF
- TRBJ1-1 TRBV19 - TGTGCCAGTAGTTCTCGGGGGTTGAACACTGAAGCTTTCTTT CASSSRGLNTEAFF
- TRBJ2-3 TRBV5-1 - TGCGCCAGCAGCCATCTGGCAGCTGATACGCAGTATTTT CASSHLAADTQYF
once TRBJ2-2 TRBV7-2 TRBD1 TGTGCCAGCAGCTTAGGGACAGGGTACACCGGGGAGCTGTTTTTT CASSLGTGYTGELFF
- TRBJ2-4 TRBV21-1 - TGTGCCAGCAGCAGGGGACAGGGTGTAGCCAAAAACATTCAGTACTTT CASSRGQGVAKNIQYF
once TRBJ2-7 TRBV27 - TGTGCCAGCAGTTCACAACACGACTCCTACGAGCAGTACTTC CASSSQHDSYEQYF
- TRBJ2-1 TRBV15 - TGTGCCACCAGCAGGGCGATCGAGGGAGGCCACAATGAGCAGTTCTTC CATSRAIEGGHNEQFF
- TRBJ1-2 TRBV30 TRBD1 TGTGCCTGGAATATAGGGACAGCTGGGTTGGATGGCTACACCTTC CAWNIGTAGLDGYTF
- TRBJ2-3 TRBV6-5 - TGTGCCAGCAGCCGACGGACCACAGATACGCAGTATTTT CASSRRTTDTQYF
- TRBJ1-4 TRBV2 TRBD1 TGTGCCAGTAGAACGGGACAGGGTAATGAAAAACTGTTTTTT CASRTGQGNEKLFF
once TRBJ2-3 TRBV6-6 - TGTGCCAGCAGTTACCTGACACAGAGCACAGATACGCAGTATTTT CASSYLTQSTDTQYF
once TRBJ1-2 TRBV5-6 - TGTGCCAGCAGCTTGTCGTGGCAGGGCCCCTATGGCTACACCTTC CASSLSWQGPYGYTF
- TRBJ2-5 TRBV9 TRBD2 TGTGCCAGCAGCGTACCCGGGGAGGGGTTGGAGACCCAGTACTTC CASSVPGEGLETQYF
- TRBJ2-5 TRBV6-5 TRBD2 TGTGCCAGCAGGGGAGCGGGGGGCCTGGAGACCCAGTACTTC CASRGAGGLETQYF
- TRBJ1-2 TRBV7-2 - TGTGCCAGCAGTTCCACCGGGCCCTATGGCTACACCTTC CASSSTGPYGYTF
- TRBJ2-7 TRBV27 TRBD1 TGTGCCAGCAGTTCAAGGGCAGGGGGCGGCTACGAGCAGTACTTC CASSSRAGGGYEQYF
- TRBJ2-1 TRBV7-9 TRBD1 TGTGCCAGCAGCTTAGGGGGACAGCTCAATGAGCAGTTCTTC CASSLGGQLNEQFF
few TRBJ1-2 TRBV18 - TGTGCCAGCTCGCCGGACGGAGCTAACTATGGCTACACCTTC CASSPDGANYGYTF
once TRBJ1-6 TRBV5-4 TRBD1 TGTGCCAGCAGCTTGGATTGGGACAGGGATAGTTCACCCCTCCACTTT CASSLDWDRDSSPLHF
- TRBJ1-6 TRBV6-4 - TGTGCCAGCAGTGAGAGTGACCAGGGTAATTCACCCCTCCACTTT CASSESDQGNSPLHF
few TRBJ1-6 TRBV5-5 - TGTGCCAGCAGCTTGGAGCCTAATTCACCCCTCCACTTT CASSLEPNSPLHF
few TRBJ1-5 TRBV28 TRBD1 TGTGCCAGCAGCATATGGGACAGAACAAATCAGCCCCAGCATTTT CASSIWDRTNQPQHF
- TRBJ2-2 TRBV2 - TGTGCCAGCAGTTCGGGGGCCTCGAACACCGGGGAGCTGTTTTTT CASSSGASNTGELFF
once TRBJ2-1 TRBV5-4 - TGTGCCAGCAGCCTTCCCTTACAGGGTAATGAGCAGTTCTTC CASSLPLQGNEQFF
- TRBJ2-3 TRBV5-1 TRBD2 TGCGCCAGCAGAAGCGGGGGGGCCACAGATACGCAGTATTTT CASRSGGATDTQYF
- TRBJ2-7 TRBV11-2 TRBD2 TGTGCCAGCAGCTTAGAGCGGGGGGGTTGGGACAGCTCCAACGAGCAGTACTTC CASSLERGGWDSSNEQYF
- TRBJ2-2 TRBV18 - TGTGCCAGCTCACCATCCTTAATCACCGGGGAGCTGTTTTTT CASSPSLITGELFF
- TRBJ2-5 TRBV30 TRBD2 TGTGCCTGGAATTTGGGAGGGCCTGGGGAGACCCAGTACTTC CAWNLGGPGETQYF
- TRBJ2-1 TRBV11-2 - TGTGCCAGCAGCTTGCTTAGCGGTAACGGGTACAATGAGCAGTTCTTC CASSLLSGNGYNEQFF
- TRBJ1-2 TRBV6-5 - TGTGCCAGCAGTTGGGGTTCACAGGTCTACTATGGCTACACCTTC CASSWGSQVYYGYTF
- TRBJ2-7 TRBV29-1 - TGCAGCGTTGAGGGAACACAGGGCCCCCCCTACGAGCAGTACTTC CSVEGTQGPPYEQYF
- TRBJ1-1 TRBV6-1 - TGTGCCAGCAGTGAACGGGGGCTGACTGAAGCTTTCTTT CASSERGLTEAFF
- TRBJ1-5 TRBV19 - TGTGCCAGTAGTTTCTTCCGACAGTCCCTCTCTCAGCCCCAGCATTTT CASSFFRQSLSQPQHF
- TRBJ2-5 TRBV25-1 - TGTGCCAGCAGTCCCGGCGAGACCCAGTACTTC CASSPGETQYF
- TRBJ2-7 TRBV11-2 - TGTGCCAGCAGCTTAAGCGGTTTCCACTACGAGCAGTACTTC CASSLSGFHYEQYF
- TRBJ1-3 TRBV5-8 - TGTGCCAGCAGCTTTAAACAGATCTGGGGAAACACCATATATTTT CASSFKQIWGNTIYF
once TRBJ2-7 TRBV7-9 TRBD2 TGTGCCAGCAGAAGAGCGGGAGACTCCTACGAGCAGTACTTC CASRRAGDSYEQYF
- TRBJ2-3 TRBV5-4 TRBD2 TGTGCCAGCAGCCAAAGACTAGCGGGAGGGGCAGATACGCAGTATTTT CASSQRLAGGADTQYF
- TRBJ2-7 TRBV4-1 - TGCGCCAGCAGCCAAGATGAGATATCGGGCGAAGACTACGAGCAGTACTTC CASSQDEISGEDYEQYF
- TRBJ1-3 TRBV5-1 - TGCGCCAGCAGCTACCAGGGCAACTCTGGAAACACCATATATTTT CASSYQGNSGNTIYF
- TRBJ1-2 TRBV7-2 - TGTGCCAGCAGCATCACAGGGACGCACTATGGCTACACCTTC CASSITGTHYGYTF
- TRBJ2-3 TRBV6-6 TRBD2 TGTGCCAGCAGTTACGGACTAGCGGGGAACGGTAATACGCAGTATTTT CASSYGLAGNGNTQYF
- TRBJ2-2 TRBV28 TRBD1 TGTGCCAGCAGGATAACAGGGGGCGTCACCGGGGAGCTGTTTTTT CASRITGGVTGELFF
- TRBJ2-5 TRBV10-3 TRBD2 TGTGCCATCAGTGAGAGTCTAGCGGTAGGAGAGACCCAGTACTTC CAISESLAVGETQYF
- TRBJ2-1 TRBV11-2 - TGTGCCAGCAGCTTAGTCGACGGCTACAATGAGCAGTTCTTC CASSLVDGYNEQFF
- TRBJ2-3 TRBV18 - TGTGCCAGCTCACCAACAATTCACGATACGCAGTATTTT CASSPTIHDTQYF